The 22 T cell receptor beta chains below were found in one sample sequenced in a study of blood T cells in healthy people across ages. Using a J-beta primer mix together with a sample-barcoded 5' primer, a second PCR was run for roughly 6 to 12 cycles. Each CDR3 protein is one row after TCRdb ran MiXCR on the 5' RACE reads. The sample consists of 1.5 million or so distinct CDR3 sequences, around 42% of them appearing once. Sequences were obtained from blood. The receptors originated from a woman aged 18 to 35 in good health.

This chain uses TRBV5-6 with TRBJ1-5; a possible D gene is TRBD1 (6 bases). The V end lost 0 bases, the J end lost 7 bases, and 20 bases lay between the germline ends. Germline assignment: CDR1 SGHDT and CDR2 YYEEEE. The CDR3 runs 17 residues. CDR3 nucleotides: TGTGCCAGCAGCTTGGGGGCGGGGGGGCAGAAACGCCAGCCCCAGCATTTT. Translated, it gives CASSLGAGGQKRQPQHF.

The chain joins TRBV7-6 to TRBJ2-7; 9 nucleotides agree with TRBD1. V shed 6 bases and J 7 bases; nucleotides not matched to a gene: 7. The CDR3 is 13 residues long. The germline V gene encodes CDR1 SGHVS and CDR2 FNYEAQ. CDR3 residues: CASSHGQGSEQYF. In DNA form, the CDR3 reads TGTGCCAGCAGTCATGGACAGGGGAGTGAGCAGTACTTC.

This chain joins TRBV18 and TRBJ2-3; the match to TRBD2 covers 9 bases. Germline trimming cut 4 bases from V and 4 bases from J; bases unmatched to any gene: 12. The CDR3 sequence is 17 residues long. Looked up from germline, CDR1 is KGHSH and CDR2 is LQKENI. The CDR3 is CASSLGLASRSADTQYF. The DNA for the CDR3 is TGTGCCAGCTCACTTGGACTAGCGTCCAGGTCCGCAGATACGCAGTATTTT. The full variable domain, with the rest looked up from reference TRBV18 and TRBJ2-3, is NAGVMQNPRHLVRRRGQEARLRCSPMKGHSHVYWYRQLPEEGLKFMVYLQKENIIDESGMPKERFSAEFPKEGPSILRIQQVVRGDSAAYFCASSLGLASRSADTQYFGPGTRLTVL.

V usage is TRBV4-2 and J usage is TRBJ2-7; tentative D call: TRBD2 (6 bases). CDR3 size: 15 residues. Germline V lookup: CDR1 LGHNA, CDR2 YNFKEQ. Trimming left V 1 base short and J 7 bases short, with 17 bases between. The CDR3 DNA sequence: TGTGCCAGCAGCCAAGTTCGGGGGACCTACAATGAGCAGTACTTC. Translating gives CASSQVRGTYNEQYF.

The chain combines TRBV7-2 with TRBJ2-1; 8 bases match TRBD2. Germline values: CDR1 SGHTA, CDR2 FQGNSA. The ends lost 1 base at V and 15 bases at J; junction bases unmatched: 8. The CDR3 loop spans 13 amino acids. The CDR3 loop reads CASSLVLREGGFF. Written as DNA, the CDR3 is TGTGCCAGCAGCTTAGTCTTACGGGAGGGGGGGTTCTTC. The whole variable domain, remainder taken from reference TRBV7-2 and TRBJ2-1, is GAGVSQSPSNKVTEKGKDVELRCDPISGHTALYWYRQSLGQGLEFLIYFQGNSAPDKSGLPSDRFSAERTGGSVSTLTIQRTQQEDSAVYLCASSLVLREGGFFGPGTRLTVL.

This clonotype occurred a few times. The CDR3 DNA is TGCGCCAGCAGCTTGAACGGGTTGTACAATGAGCAGTTCTTC. Translating gives CASSLNGLYNEQFF. This sequence joins TRBV5-1 and TRBJ2-1; D gene ambiguous. The V and J ends lost 1 base and 4 bases respectively, with 9 bases between them. The germline gives CDR1 SGHRS, CDR2 YFSETQ. CDR3 length: 14 residues.

This clonotype turned up a few times. This chain connects TRBV4-2 to TRBJ2-7; a possible D gene is TRBD1 (6 bases). The germline V and J ends were trimmed by 0 bases and 5 bases, with 14 bases remaining between them. The CDR3 contains 15 residues. Per the germline V gene, CDR1 is LGHNA and CDR2 is YNFKEQ. Written as DNA, the CDR3 is TGTGCCAGCAGCCAAGACAGGGGCACATGGAACGAGCAGTACTTC. It encodes CASSQDRGTWNEQYF.

This clonotype was found a few times. This chain joins TRBV20-1 and TRBJ2-7; 8 bases map to TRBD1. The CDR3 extends over 13 amino acids. CDR1 is DFQATT and CDR2 is SNEGSKA in the germline V gene (reference sequence). V lost 4 bases, J lost 0 bases, and 2 bases stayed unmatched. Here the CDR3 reads CSANRGISYEQYF. In DNA, the CDR3 is TGCAGTGCTAACAGGGGGATCTCCTACGAGCAGTACTTC.

The chain employs TRBV6-1 and TRBJ2-4; D gene uncertain. The J call may not be correct, given that the DNA end is closer to TRBJ2-7. This CDR3 comprises 12 residues. In germline, CDR1 is MNHNS, CDR2 SASEGT. CDR3 coding DNA: TGTGCCAGTCGGATGATCTCCTACGAGCAGTACTTC. This sequence encodes CASRMISYEQYF.

This rearrangement joins TRBV7-8 to TRBJ2-1, with TRBD2 as a possible D gene (6 bases). This CDR3 comprises 16 residues. Germline lookup yields CDR1 SGHVS and CDR2 FQNEAQ. Trimming shortened V by 2 bases and J by 4 bases, and 15 bases separated the two germline ends. CDR3 sequence (DNA): TGTGCCAGCAGCTTATACGAGCTGGGGGGTTACAATGAGCAGTTCTTC. Protein product: CASSLYELGGYNEQFF.

V is TRBV15 and J is TRBJ2-3; D is ambiguous. The CDR3 is 14 amino acids. Germline CDR1 and CDR2: LNHNV and YYDKDF (reference sequence). The V end lost 4 bases, the J end lost 6 bases, and 14 bases lay between the germline ends. CDR3 DNA sequence: TGTGCCACCAGCATAGACTCCTCCGGCGATACGCAGTATTTT. Protein sequence: CATSIDSSGDTQYF.

This clonotype was observed a few times. This chain joins TRBV12-3 or TRBV12-4 and TRBJ1-2, with D perhaps matching TRBD1 (6 bases). The germline V and J ends were trimmed by 3 bases and 2 bases, with 10 bases remaining between them. The CDR3 covers 14 residues. CDR3 in DNA: TGTGCCAGCAGTTTCGCAGGGGTCAACTATGGCTACACCTTC. It is translated as CASSFAGVNYGYTF.

The chain employs TRBV12-3 or TRBV12-4 and TRBJ2-1, with 8 bases that match TRBD2. V was clipped by 5 bases and J by 5 bases; unmatched bases: 11. CDR3 length: 16 amino acids. The CDR3 spells CASSPPGQRENNEQFF. The CDR3 nucleotides read TGTGCCAGCAGTCCCCCGGGCCAGCGGGAGAACAATGAGCAGTTCTTC.

This clonotype appeared many times. The J gene is TRBJ2-3, the V gene TRBV20-1; TRBD1 matches 7 bases. With V trimmed by 7 bases and J by 4 bases, 11 bases remained unmatched. Germline V lookup: CDR1 DFQATT, CDR2 SNEGSKA (reference sequence). The CDR3 contains 14 residues. The CDR3 loop reads CSGQGHEVSDTQYF. CDR3 sequence (DNA): TGCAGTGGACAGGGCCACGAGGTATCAGATACGCAGTATTTT.

The CDR3 region is CSVRGLAGQPYEQFF. The DNA for the CDR3 is TGCAGCGTAAGAGGACTAGCGGGGCAGCCCTACGAGCAGTTCTTC. The chain combines TRBV29-1 with TRBJ2-1, with 12 bases aligning to TRBD2. Trimming took 6 bases from V and 10 from J; bases not matched to a gene: 13. In germline, CDR1 is SQVTM, CDR2 ANQGSEA. The CDR3 is 15 amino acids.

V gene TRBV9 combines with J gene TRBJ2-7, with 12 bases lining up with TRBD1. CDR1 is SGDLS, CDR2 YYNGEE, per germline. The CDR3 runs 17 residues. Trimming at V came to 3 bases and at J to 7 bases, leaving 14 bases not matched to a gene. The DNA of the CDR3 is TGTGCCAGCAGCGCCGATCCGGGACAGGGGGCCTTCAATGAGCAGTACTTC. Its translation is CASSADPGQGAFNEQYF.

A word on this clonotype: A much larger clone differs from this one at a single base, so this may be a read error. This chain joins TRBV29-1 and TRBJ2-1; tentatively, D is TRBD1 (6 bases). V lost 1 base and J lost 6, with 10 bases in between. Germline-derived CDR1 and CDR2 are SQVTM and ANQGSEA. CDR3 size: 13 residues. The CDR3 loop reads CSVEGTRGNEQFF. CDR3 DNA sequence: TGCAGCGTTGAAGGCACCAGGGGCAATGAGCAGTTCTTC.

This clonotype was detected only a few times. This chain links TRBV27 with TRBJ2-7; D possibly corresponds to TRBD2 (7 bases). CDR3 length: 15 amino acids. V gave up 6 bases and J gave up 2 bases, with 17 bases separating them. Germline-derived CDR1 and CDR2 are MNHEY and SMNVEV (reference sequence). CDR3 in DNA: TGTGCCAGCAGCCCTAAGCGGGACACACCCTACGAGCAGTACTTC. Residues: CASSPKRDTPYEQYF.

This clonotype was counted at least ten times. V usage is TRBV5-6 and J usage is TRBJ1-2, with 11 bases that match TRBD1. Germline lookup yields CDR1 SGHDT and CDR2 YYEEEE. J was trimmed by 8 bases and V by 6 bases; bases with no gene match: 9. The CDR3 contains 14 residues. CDR3 in DNA: TGTGCCAGCAACCGCCGGGACAGGGGGGGCGGCTACACCTTC. Translation: CASNRRDRGGGYTF.

Comments on this clonotype: This clone may be a read error of a much larger clone one base away. The chain carries TRBV29-1 and TRBJ1-1, with D unclear. V lost 7 bases and J lost 4, with 7 bases in between. This CDR3 is 10 amino acids long. CDR1 SQVTM and CDR2 ANQGSEA come from the germline V gene. The CDR3 DNA is TGCAGCGCCGAGGGCACTGAAGCTTTCTTT. This sequence encodes CSAEGTEAFF.

The gene calls are TRBV20-1 and TRBJ2-1; 9 nucleotides agree with TRBD2. The J segment lost 10 bases and the V segment lost 6 bases, leaving 10 bases of the junction unmatched. CDR1 is DFQATT, CDR2 SNEGSKA, per germline (reference sequence). There are 13 residues in the CDR3. CDR3 residues: CSATGLASFEQFF. The CDR3 region has the DNA TGCAGTGCCACGGGACTAGCCTCCTTCGAGCAGTTCTTC.

This sequence joins TRBV11-1 and TRBJ1-3, with D maybe TRBD1 (5 bases). Trimming took 5 bases from V and 0 from J, leaving 17 bases between them. This CDR3 is 17 amino acids long. Germline V gene lookup returns CDR1 SGHAT and CDR2 FQDESV (reference sequence). CDR3 bases: TGTGCCAGCAGCGGACGTACGGGGCCACGCTCTGGAAACACCATATATTTT. Translation: CASSGRTGPRSGNTIYF. Drawing the rest from reference TRBV11-1 and TRBJ1-3, the complete variable domain is EAEVAQSPRYKITEKSQAVAFWCDPISGHATLYWYRQILGQGPELLVQFQDESVVDDSQLPKDRFSAERLKGVDSTLKIQPAELGDSAMYLCASSGRTGPRSGNTIYFGEGSWLTVV.